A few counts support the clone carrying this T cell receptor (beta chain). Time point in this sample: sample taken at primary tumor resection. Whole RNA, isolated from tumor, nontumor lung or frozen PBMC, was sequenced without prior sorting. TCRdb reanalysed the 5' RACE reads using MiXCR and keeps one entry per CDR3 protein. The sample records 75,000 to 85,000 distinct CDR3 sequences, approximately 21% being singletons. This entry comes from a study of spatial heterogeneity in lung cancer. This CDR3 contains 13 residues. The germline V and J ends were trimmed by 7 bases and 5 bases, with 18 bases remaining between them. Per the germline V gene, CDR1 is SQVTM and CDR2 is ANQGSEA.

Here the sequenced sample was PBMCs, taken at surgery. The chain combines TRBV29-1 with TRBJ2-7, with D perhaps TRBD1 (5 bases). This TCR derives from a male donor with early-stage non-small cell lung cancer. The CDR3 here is CSAVIISRDEQYF. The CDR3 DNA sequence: TGCAGCGCCGTCATCATAAGCAGGGACGAGCAGTACTTC.